The clone carrying this TCR beta chain was counted between two and nine times. This record comes from a study of T-cell reconstitution after alpha-beta-depleted transplantation in children. Unique molecular identifiers tagged the TCRbeta library. TCRdb recomputed calls from the PCR reads with MiXCR, one row per CDR3 protein. The top ten clones hold 3.5% to 4% of a sample with almost 400,000 distinct CDR3 sequences, over 20% of them seen once. This TCR derives from a human donor who donated a stem cell graft to a child with acute myeloid leukemia. The material was PBMCs from the stem cell graft donor, obtained from the stem cell graft.

The CDR3 DNA sequence: TGTGCCAGCAGGCCCCTTTACACCGGGGAGCTGTTTTTT. This translates into CASRPLYTGELFF. The genes are TRBV12-3 or TRBV12-4 and TRBJ2-2; D gene unclear. V was shortened by 6 bases and J by 3 bases, with 8 bases between the two germline ends. The CDR3 length is 13 residues.